The 3 T cell receptor beta chains below were found in one sample sequenced in a study of immune evolution from preneoplasia to lung adenocarcinoma. TCRdb keeps only in-frame clones here, not all; method: immunoSEQ multiplex PCR. The sample holds about 4,900 clones, 88% seen once. The sequenced sample consisted of FFPE atypical adenomatous hyperplasia tissue from the lung. Subset of the sample: atypical adenomatous hyperplasia (AAH), lung preneoplasia. The receptors here all came from a person aged 70 to 85 with lung adenocarcinoma.

V gene TRBV4-1 combines with J gene TRBJ2-2, with TRBD2 matching over 9 bases. Per the germline V gene, CDR1 is MGHRA and CDR2 is YSYEKL. The CDR3 totals 15 residues. V lost 4 bases to trimming and J lost 1 base; unmatched junction nucleotides: 1. CDR3: CASSPTSGNTGELFF. The CDR3 region has the DNA TGCGCCAGCAGCCCGACTAGCGGGAACACCGGGGAGCTGTTTTTT.

The rearrangement uses TRBV5-4 and TRBJ2-2, with 8 bases fitting TRBD2. With V trimmed by 4 bases and J by 6 bases, 8 bases remained unmatched. CDR1 and CDR2 from the germline V gene are SGHNT and YYREEE (reference sequence). The CDR3 has 15 residues. CDR3 sequence reads: CASSPSGSSPGELFF. The CDR3, as DNA: TGTGCCAGCAGCCCGAGCGGGAGTAGTCCCGGGGAGCTGTTTTTT. The full variable domain, with the rest looked up from reference TRBV5-4 and TRBJ2-2, is ETGVTQSPTHLIKTRGQQVTLRCSSQSGHNTVSWYQQALGQGPQFIFQYYREEENGRGNFPPRFSGLQFPNYSSELNVNALELDDSALYLCASSPSGSSPGELFFGEGSRLTVL.

The V call is TRBV15, the J call TRBJ2-5, with D perhaps being TRBD1 or TRBD2 (5 bases each). CDR3 length equals 16 residues. The V end was cut by 0 bases, the J end by 4 bases, with 15 bases between. The germline CDR1 and CDR2 sequences are LNHNV and YYDKDF (reference sequence). The CDR3 spells CATSRDLLGAGETQYF. Here the CDR3 DNA reads TGTGCCACCAGCAGAGATCTATTAGGGGCGGGAGAGACCCAGTACTTC.